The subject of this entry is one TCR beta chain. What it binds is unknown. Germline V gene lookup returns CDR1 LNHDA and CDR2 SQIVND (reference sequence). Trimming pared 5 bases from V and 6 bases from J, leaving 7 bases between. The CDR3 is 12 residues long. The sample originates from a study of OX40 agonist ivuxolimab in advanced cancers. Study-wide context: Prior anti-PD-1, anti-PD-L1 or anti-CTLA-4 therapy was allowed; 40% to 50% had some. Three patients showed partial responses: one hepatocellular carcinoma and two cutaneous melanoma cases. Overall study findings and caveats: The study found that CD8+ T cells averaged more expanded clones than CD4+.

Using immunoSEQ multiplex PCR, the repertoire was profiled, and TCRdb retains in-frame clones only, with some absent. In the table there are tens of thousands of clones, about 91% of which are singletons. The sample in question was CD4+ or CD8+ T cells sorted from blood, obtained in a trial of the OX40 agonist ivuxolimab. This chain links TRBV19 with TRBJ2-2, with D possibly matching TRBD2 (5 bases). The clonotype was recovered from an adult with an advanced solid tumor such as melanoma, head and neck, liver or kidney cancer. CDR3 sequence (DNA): TGTGCCAGTAGTCGGGAAGCCGGGGAGCTGTTTTTT. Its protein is CASSREAGELFF.